The source of this TCR beta chain is a study of control samples from healthy donors and cancer patients. The protocol was immunoSEQ multiplex PCR, while the TCRdb copy is restricted to in-frame clones and leaves out a portion. The table includes 170,000 or so clones, about nine tenths detected once. This CDR3 is 16 amino acids long. Germline-derived CDR1 and CDR2 are SNHLY and FYNNEI. The ends lost 7 bases at V and 9 bases at J; junction bases unmatched: 19. The receptor's source is a woman aged 40 to 49 in good health. The chain is built from TRBV2 and TRBJ2-3, with TRBD2 matching 7 bases. The sequencing sample was made of blood. The CDR3 spells CASTLHGAGPSETQYF. CDR3 DNA sequence: TGTGCCAGCACCCTTCATGGAGCGGGGCCCTCGGAGACGCAGTATTTT.